A single sample is the source of the 8 T cell receptor beta chains below, sequenced in a study of shared clonotypes between healthy human individuals. Assay: immunoSEQ multiplex PCR; the TCRdb copy retains only in-frame clones and omits some. The table lists around 2.5 million clones, approximately 93% of them singletons. The specimen was naive CD4+ T cells from PBMCs. Described subset: CD45RA+ positively selected. These receptors were collected from a man younger than 30 in good health. Some clones in this sample may be carry-over from other donors' samples.

V usage is TRBV6-5 and J usage is TRBJ1-1; TRBD1 agrees at 7 bases. V trimming: 5 bases; J trimming: 0 bases; junction bases outside the gene matches: 6. The germline V gene has CDR1 MNHEY and CDR2 SVGAGI. The length of the CDR3 is 15 residues. This chain's CDR3 is CASSIGGTVNTEAFF. DNA for the CDR3: TGTGCCAGCAGTATAGGGGGGACAGTGAACACTGAAGCTTTCTTT.

This clone was seen a single time. The chain carries TRBV7-3 and TRBJ2-3, with 7 bases that match TRBD2. This CDR3 contains 14 residues. The trim removed 5 bases at V and 3 bases at J, leaving 5 bases unmatched. Germline V gene lookup returns CDR1 SGHTA and CDR2 FQGTGA. The CDR3 DNA reads TGTGCCAGCAGCGCCCCGGGACTAACAGATACGCAGTATTTT. Translation gives CASSAPGLTDTQYF. The whole variable domain, filled in from reference TRBV7-3 and TRBJ2-3, reads GAGVSQTPSNKVTEKGKYVELRCDPISGHTALYWYRQSLGQGPEFLIYFQGTGAADDSGLPNDRFFAVRPEGSVSTLKIQRTERGDSAVYLCASSAPGLTDTQYFGPGTRLTVL.

The chain combines TRBV2 with TRBJ2-3, with D unclear. CDR3 length: 16 residues. The germline gives CDR1 SNHLY, CDR2 FYNNEI. With 8 bases removed from V and 0 bases from J, the gap between germline ends came to 18 bases. CDR3 residues: CASDGQVFTSTDTQYF. CDR3 in DNA: TGTGCCAGCGATGGTCAGGTCTTTACAAGCACAGATACGCAGTATTTT.

The rearrangement links TRBV4-2 to TRBJ2-5, with 11 bases aligning to TRBD2. Germline-derived CDR1 and CDR2 are LGHNA and YNFKEQ. Germline trimming cut 4 bases from V and 2 bases from J; bases unmatched to any gene: 12. The CDR3 contains 18 residues. The CDR3 nucleotides read TGTGCCAGCAGCCCCCGGATAGCGGGAGGGCCTGGTCAAGAGACCCAGTACTTC. It yields the protein CASSPRIAGGPGQETQYF.

This rearrangement joins TRBV6-4 to TRBJ2-5; tentative D call: TRBD2 (6 bases). CDR1 is MRHNA and CDR2 is SNTAGT in the germline V gene. The V gene lost 2 bases and the J gene lost 5 bases, with 12 bases spanning the gap. The CDR3 consists of 14 residues. DNA of the CDR3: TGTGCCAGCAGTGACAGAGCGGGCGGGGAGACCCAGTACTTC. This codes for CASSDRAGGETQYF.

J is TRBJ2-3 and V is TRBV9; 10 bases are a match to TRBD1. Germline CDR1 and CDR2: SGDLS and YYNGEE. The junction had 3 bases not matched to a gene; V was cut back by 4 bases and J by 1 base. The CDR3 is made up of 15 amino acids. The CDR3 loop reads CASSPGTGGTDTQYF. CDR3 nucleotide sequence: TGTGCCAGCAGCCCCGGGACAGGGGGCACAGATACGCAGTATTTT.

For this clone: Other DNA sequences in this specimen translate into the identical CDR3. This CDR3 reads CASSFGGTDTQYF. The CDR3 coding sequence is TGTGCCAGCTCTTTTGGGGGGACAGATACGCAGTATTTT. The V gene is TRBV7-3, the J gene TRBJ2-3, with a possible D match to TRBD2 (6 bases). This CDR3 has 13 residues. Germline values: CDR1 SGHTA, CDR2 FQGTGA. With 8 bases removed from V and 3 bases from J, the gap between germline ends came to 12 bases.

The chain uses TRBV2 and TRBJ1-5; tentatively, D is TRBD1 (5 bases). The CDR3 has 14 residues. Trimming pared 4 bases from V and 4 bases from J, leaving 11 bases between. CDR1 is SNHLY and CDR2 is FYNNEI in the germline V gene. The CDR3 nucleotides are TGTGCCAGCAGTGGTGGCAGGGCTAATCAGCCCCAGCATTTT. Protein product: CASSGGRANQPQHF. The entire variable domain, with the rest obtained from reference TRBV2 and TRBJ1-5, is as follows: EPEVTQTPSHQVTQMGQEVILRCVPISNHLYFYWYRQILGQKVEFLVSFYNNEISEKSEIFDDQFSVERPDGSNFTLKIRSTKLEDSAMYFCASSGGRANQPQHFGDGTRLSIL.